A single sample is the source of the 6 T cell receptor beta chains below, sequenced in a study of T cells in Graves' hyperthyroidism and ophthalmopathy. Template material for amplifying TCR beta CDR3 regions consisted of RNA transcripts. The HTBI primer set drove a first-round RT-PCR of the TCR CDR3. TCRdb called the multiplex PCR reads again in MiXCR, with one record for every CDR3 protein. The top ten hold 50% of the sample, which has some 210,000 distinct CDR3 sequences, roughly 17% seen once. The sequenced sample consisted of blood. These TCRs come from a man between 50 and 59 years old with Graves' hyperthyroidism.

V gene TRBV6-1 combines with J gene TRBJ2-7, with D possibly matching TRBD2 (5 bases). The length of the CDR3 is 14 residues. CDR1 and CDR2 (germline): MNHNS, SASEGT. V was clipped by 10 bases and J by 0 bases, with 16 bases between them. CDR3 residues: CATRSGTLSYEQYF. The CDR3 region has the DNA TGTGCCACCCGAAGCGGAACCCTCTCCTACGAGCAGTACTTC.

This clonotype was seen many times. The V and J genes are TRBV3-1 and TRBJ2-1, with 9 nucleotides matching TRBD2. Germline trimming cut 6 bases from V and 2 bases from J; bases unmatched to any gene: 8. Germline V CDR1 and CDR2: LGHDT, YNNKEL (reference sequence). CDR3 length: 16 amino acids. CDR3 amino acids: CASSLRLAVTYNEQFF. CDR3 DNA sequence: TGTGCCAGCAGTCTTCGACTAGCGGTTACCTACAATGAGCAGTTCTTC.

At least ten counts were recorded for this clonotype. The chain joins TRBV2 to TRBJ1-2; D ambiguous. The germline gives CDR1 SNHLY, CDR2 FYNNEI. The germline V and J ends were trimmed by 6 bases and 12 bases, with 23 bases remaining between them. The CDR3 has 14 amino acids. DNA of the CDR3: TGTGCCAGCAGCCTAAAAGGGATACGACAAGTGAACACCTTC. Amino acids: CASSLKGIRQVNTF.

This clonotype has ten or more counts. V is TRBV28 and J is TRBJ2-5, with a tentative D call TRBD2 (5 bases). The CDR3 totals 11 residues. Germline CDR1 and CDR2: MDHEN and SYDVKM. The germline V and J ends were trimmed by 3 bases and 9 bases, with 8 bases remaining between them. This CDR3 reads CASSFVEAQYF. The CDR3 bases are TGTGCCAGCAGTTTTGTGGAGGCCCAGTACTTC.

The CDR3 sequence: CASSLSDSLETDTQYF. The CDR3 bases are TGTGCCAGCAGCTTATCCGACAGCCTTGAGACAGATACGCAGTATTTT. J is TRBJ2-3 and V is TRBV7-9; a weak D match, TRBD1 (5 bases). The CDR3 spans 16 residues. CDR1 is SEHNR, CDR2 FQNEAQ, per germline (reference sequence). Deletions cut 2 bases from V and 3 bases from J, with 15 bases between.

At least ten counts were recorded for this clonotype. This chain links TRBV7-9 with TRBJ1-1; the D is unclear. From germline, CDR1 is SEHNR and CDR2 FQNEAQ (reference sequence). The length of the CDR3 is 15 residues. V was cut by 4 bases and J by 3 bases, with 15 bases left in between. CDR3 protein: CASSYPTGGDTEAFF. In nucleotides, the CDR3 is TGTGCCAGCAGCTACCCGACGGGCGGGGACACTGAAGCTTTCTTT.